These T cell receptor beta chains were read from a single sample in a study of blood T cells in healthy people across ages. TCRdb fed the 5' RACE reads into MiXCR, producing one record per CDR3 protein. The data contain about 1.5 million distinct CDR3 sequences, roughly two fifths of them singletons. The sequenced sample consisted of blood. Receptor source: a woman aged 18-29 years in good health. CDR3s include the opening cysteine and the closing phenylalanine or tryptophan. D genes are given only for firm matches. The size entry is marked missing in some rows and otherwise reads once, few, many or a size class.

abundance	d_gene	v_gene	j_gene	CDR3aa	CDR3nt
-	-	TRBV3-1	TRBJ1-1	CASSQELGFEAFF	TGTGCCAGCAGCCAAGAGCTAGGGTTTGAAGCTTTCTTT
few	TRBD1	TRBV15	TRBJ2-3	CATSRQGANSTDTQYF	TGTGCCACCAGCAGGCAGGGGGCAAATAGCACAGATACGCAGTATTTT
-	TRBD2	TRBV4-1	TRBJ2-3	CASSQGRTSGDRTQYF	TGCGCCAGCAGCCAAGGCAGGACTAGCGGGGATCGTACGCAGTATTTT
few	TRBD2	TRBV7-2	TRBJ2-1	CASSPSWRGVSYNEQFF	TGTGCCAGCAGTCCAAGTTGGCGGGGGGTCTCCTACAATGAGCAGTTCTTC
few	TRBD1	TRBV29-1	TRBJ1-1	CSVEDRGQGMNTEAFF	TGCAGCGTTGAAGATCGAGGACAGGGCATGAACACTGAAGCTTTCTTT
few	-	TRBV20-1	TRBJ2-3	CSARDAGRNTQYF	TGCAGTGCTAGAGATGCAGGGAGGAATACGCAGTATTTT
-	TRBD1	TRBV7-9	TRBJ2-7	CASSSGTGRDEQYF	TGTGCCAGCAGCTCAGGGACAGGTCGCGACGAGCAGTACTTC
-	-	TRBV18	TRBJ2-1	CASSPVGTGRTYNEQFF	TGTGCCAGCTCACCGGTCGGGACCGGGAGAACCTACAATGAGCAGTTCTTC
few	TRBD2	TRBV14	TRBJ2-7	CANAMGTHTSGDSYEQYF	TGTGCCAACGCGATGGGGACCCATACTAGCGGGGACTCCTACGAGCAGTACTTC
-	-	TRBV29-1	TRBJ2-6	CSVGISGANVLTF	TGCAGCGTTGGGATTTCTGGGGCCAACGTCCTGACTTTC
-	TRBD1	TRBV6-6	TRBJ1-2	CASRPKTGYYGYTF	TGTGCCAGCAGACCCAAGACAGGGTACTATGGCTACACCTTC
-	-	TRBV29-1	TRBJ1-1	CSVARGTEAFF	TGCAGCGTTGCGAGGGGAACTGAAGCTTTCTTT
-	TRBD2	TRBV10-3	TRBJ2-1	CATGTSGGYEQFF	TGTGCCACAGGGACTAGCGGGGGGTATGAGCAGTTCTTC
-	-	TRBV27	TRBJ2-7	CASSPRDHYNEQYF	TGTGCCAGCAGTCCAAGGGACCATTACAATGAGCAGTACTTC
-	-	TRBV20-1	TRBJ2-1	CSALRGGTSYNEQFF	TGCAGTGCTCTCCGTGGAGGCACCTCCTACAATGAGCAGTTCTTC
-	TRBD1	TRBV29-1	TRBJ2-1	CSVQGAKAHNEQFF	TGCAGCGTGCAGGGGGCAAAGGCCCACAATGAGCAGTTCTTC
-	TRBD2	TRBV28	TRBJ2-1	CASTPLAEYNEQFF	TGTGCCAGCACACCCCTAGCGGAGTACAATGAGCAGTTCTTC
-	-	TRBV19	TRBJ1-1	CASMAGSTEAFF	TGTGCCAGTATGGCAGGGAGCACTGAAGCTTTCTTT
many	-	TRBV29-1	TRBJ2-3	CSVAPGRRTDTQYF	TGCAGCGTTGCTCCAGGCCGCCGCACAGATACGCAGTATTTT
-	TRBD1	TRBV29-1	TRBJ2-6	CSVGGDRGGANVLTF	TGCAGCGTTGGGGGGGACAGGGGAGGGGCCAACGTCCTGACTTTC
-	TRBD2	TRBV6-2/TRBV6-3	TRBJ2-1	CASSYPLAGGAEDNEQFF	TGTGCCAGCAGTTACCCGCTAGCGGGAGGAGCGGAGGATAATGAGCAGTTCTTC
-	-	TRBV7-2	TRBJ2-7	CASSLSVSSYEQYF	TGTGCCAGCAGCTTATCCGTCAGCTCCTACGAGCAGTACTTC
-	-	TRBV20-1	TRBJ2-2	CSARKGGLNTGELFF	TGCAGTGCTAGAAAAGGGGGGTTAAACACCGGGGAGCTGTTTTTT
few	-	TRBV29-1	TRBJ2-5	CSVLTGIHEQYF	TGCAGCGTGCTCACAGGGATCCATGAGCAGTACTTC
-	TRBD2	TRBV6-6	TRBJ2-3	CASSHSGRSDTQYF	TGTGCCAGCAGTCATAGCGGGAGATCCGATACGCAGTATTTT
few	TRBD1	TRBV7-2	TRBJ1-2	CASSQQAGDRGRSGYTF	TGTGCCAGCAGCCAACAAGCGGGGGACAGGGGAAGGTCCGGCTACACCTTC
-	TRBD1	TRBV20-1	TRBJ2-1	CSARGAGTGRYNEQFF	TGCAGTGCTAGAGGTGCCGGGACAGGGAGGTACAATGAGCAGTTCTTC
-	-	TRBV2	TRBJ1-1	CASQGIDTEAFF	TGTGCCAGCCAGGGGATTGACACTGAAGCTTTCTTT
few	TRBD1	TRBV4-3	TRBJ1-4	CASSGGQGASEKLFF	TGCGCCAGCAGCGGGGGACAGGGGGCAAGTGAAAAACTGTTTTTT
-	TRBD1	TRBV12-3/TRBV12-4	TRBJ2-7	CASSFEGASSYNEQYF	TGTGCCAGCAGTTTCGAGGGGGCAAGCTCCTACAATGAGCAGTACTTC
-	-	TRBV7-9	TRBJ2-1	CAGPRDGPYNEQFF	TGTGCCGGCCCAAGGGACGGACCCTACAATGAGCAGTTCTTC
-	-	TRBV28	TRBJ2-1	CASSDLYYNEQFF	TGTGCCAGCAGTGACCTATACTACAATGAGCAGTTCTTC
-	-	TRBV14	TRBJ2-1	CASSHVERSSGEQFF	TGTGCCAGCAGCCATGTGGAGAGGAGCTCGGGCGAGCAGTTCTTC
few	-	TRBV15	TRBJ2-3	CATSWIDRVITDTQYF	TGTGCCACCAGTTGGATCGACAGAGTGATCACAGATACGCAGTATTTT
once	-	TRBV20-1	TRBJ2-1	CSASRAAAYNEQFF	TGCAGTGCTAGTCGGGCGGCAGCCTACAATGAGCAGTTCTTC
once	-	TRBV14	TRBJ2-1	CASSQDWGTYNEQFF	TGTGCCAGCAGCCAAGACTGGGGAACCTACAATGAGCAGTTCTTC
few	-	TRBV20-1	TRBJ2-3	CSARRQGGSDTQYF	TGCAGTGCTAGGCGACAGGGAGGTAGTGATACGCAGTATTTT
-	-	TRBV2	TRBJ2-7	CASSSFGQRTSYEQYF	TGTGCCAGCAGTTCTTTCGGGCAGCGGACCTCCTACGAGCAGTACTTC
-	TRBD1	TRBV27	TRBJ1-2	CASSEWGQGSYGYTF	TGTGCCTCCTCTGAGTGGGGACAGGGAAGCTATGGCTACACCTTC
few	-	TRBV20-1	TRBJ1-2	CSASRDRGYTF	TGCAGTGCTAGCAGGGATCGCGGCTACACCTTC
few	-	TRBV15	TRBJ2-1	CATGRVFEQFF	TGTGCCACCGGTAGGGTTTTTGAGCAGTTCTTC